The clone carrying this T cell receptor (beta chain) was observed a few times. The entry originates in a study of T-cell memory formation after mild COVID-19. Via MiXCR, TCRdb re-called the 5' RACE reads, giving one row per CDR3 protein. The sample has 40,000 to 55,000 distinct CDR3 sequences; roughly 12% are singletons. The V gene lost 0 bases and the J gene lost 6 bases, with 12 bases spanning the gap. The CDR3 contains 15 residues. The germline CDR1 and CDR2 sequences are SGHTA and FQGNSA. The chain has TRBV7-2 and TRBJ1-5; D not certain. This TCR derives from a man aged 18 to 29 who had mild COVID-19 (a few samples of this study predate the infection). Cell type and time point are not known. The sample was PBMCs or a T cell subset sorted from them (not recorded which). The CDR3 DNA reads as TGTGCCAGCAGCTTAGCTGTTAATGACGGTCAGCCCCAGCATTTT. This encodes CASSLAVNDGQPQHF.